The next 16 T cell receptor beta chains were all read from a single sample in a study of blood T cell repertoires in COVID-19. TCRdb's copy holds only in-frame clones and misses some; the assay was immunoSEQ multiplex PCR. The data hold approximately 18,000 clones, with 93% observed a single time. Sequencing was done on a sample of peripheral blood. The receptors were sampled from a human donor in a cohort sampled during active COVID-19.

The rearrangement joins TRBV30 to TRBJ1-1; a weak D match, TRBD1 (6 bases). V was cut by 3 bases and J by 0 bases, with 17 bases left in between. Germline lookup yields CDR1 GTSNPN and CDR2 SVGIG (reference sequence). The CDR3 is made up of 16 amino acids. CDR3: CAWSDYRVNLNTEAFF. The CDR3 nucleotides read TGTGCCTGGAGCGACTACAGGGTAAATTTGAACACTGAAGCTTTCTTT. The variable domain in full, completed from reference TRBV30 and TRBJ1-1, reads SQTIHQWPATLVQPVGSPLSLECTVEGTSNPNLYWYRQAAGRGLQLLFYSVGIGQISSEVPQNLSASRPQDRQFILSSKKLLLSDSGFYLCAWSDYRVNLNTEAFFGQGTRLTVV.

This sequence joins TRBV24-1 and TRBJ2-5; TRBD2 matches at 8 bases. The junction had 3 bases not matched to a gene; V was cut back by 8 bases and J by 2 bases. The length of the CDR3 is 13 residues. The germline V gene has CDR1 KGHDR and CDR2 SFDVKD. The CDR3 DNA is TGTGCCACCACCGGGAGGGATCAAGAGACCCAGTACTTC. Encoded protein: CATTGRDQETQYF.

V and J are TRBV5-4 and TRBJ1-6; 7 nucleotides align to TRBD1. The CDR3 extends over 14 amino acids. Germline trimming cut 3 bases from V and 5 bases from J; bases unmatched to any gene: 2. Germline V gene data show CDR1 as SGHNT and CDR2 as YYREEE (reference sequence). The CDR3 loop reads CASSSDRDNSPLHF. CDR3 sequence (DNA): TGTGCCAGCAGCTCTGACAGGGATAATTCACCCCTCCACTTT.

This rearrangement joins TRBV5-1 to TRBJ2-3; TRBD2 agrees at 9 bases. The CDR3 spans 16 residues. The germline V gene has CDR1 SGHRS and CDR2 YFSETQ. With 0 bases clipped from V and 1 base from J, the junction kept 3 bases outside the gene matches. The DNA for the CDR3 is TGCGCCAGCAGCTTGGGGCGGGGGGGGCGCACAGATACGCAGTATTTT. This gives the protein CASSLGRGGRTDTQYF.

The rearrangement links TRBV19 to TRBJ1-1; D uncertain. Germline loops: CDR1 LNHDA, CDR2 SQIVND (reference sequence). CDR3 size: 13 residues. V gave up 4 bases and J gave up 1 base, with 7 bases separating them. CDR3 in DNA: TGTGCCAGTAGTAACAGCCCGAACACTGAAGCTTTCTTT. Its translation: CASSNSPNTEAFF.

This chain uses TRBV11-2 with TRBJ2-7, with D perhaps matching TRBD1 (6 bases). The germline gives CDR1 SGHAT, CDR2 FQNNGV. Trimming took off 6 bases at V and 4 bases at J, with 10 bases between the two ends. CDR3 length: 12 amino acids. CDR3 DNA sequence: TGTGCCAGCAGTTACGGACAGTACGAGCAGTACTTC. It is translated as CASSYGQYEQYF.

The chain couples TRBV6-1 to TRBJ1-6; D is unclear. The germline V gene encodes CDR1 MNHNS and CDR2 SASEGT. Trimming left V 0 bases short and J 0 bases short, with 18 bases between. This CDR3 is built from 20 residues. This CDR3 is CASSEARGSVPSSYNSPLHF. The CDR3 region has the DNA TGTGCCAGCAGTGAAGCTCGGGGTTCGGTCCCTAGCTCCTATAATTCACCCCTCCACTTT.

V is TRBV28 and J is TRBJ1-5; a possible D gene is TRBD1 (6 bases). CDR1 is MDHEN, CDR2 SYDVKM, per germline. V lost 2 bases and J 2 bases, leaving 13 bases between the germline ends. The CDR3 sequence is 16 residues long. In nucleotides, the CDR3 is TGTGCCAGCAGTTTACCGTCGGGGGGCGGCAATCAGCCCCAGCATTTT. Protein sequence: CASSLPSGGGNQPQHF.

This clone appeared a few times. This chain connects TRBV7-9 to TRBJ2-7; tentative D call: TRBD1 (6 bases). Trimming shortened V by 0 bases and J by 1 base, and 10 bases separated the two germline ends. The germline gives CDR1 SEHNR, CDR2 FQNEAQ (reference sequence). The CDR3 contains 15 residues. This chain's CDR3 is CASSLAQGRSYEQYF. The CDR3 DNA reads as TGTGCCAGCAGCTTAGCACAGGGTCGTTCCTACGAGCAGTACTTC.

The chain joins TRBV9 to TRBJ2-5, with a weak D call TRBD2 (6 bases). V gave up 2 bases and J gave up 4 bases, with 12 bases separating them. This CDR3 is 14 amino acids long. Germline-derived CDR1 and CDR2 are SGDLS and YYNGEE. CDR3 DNA sequence: TGTGCCAGCAGCGTTATCATGGGGGGAGAGACCCAGTACTTC. Translated: CASSVIMGGETQYF.

The genes are TRBV28 and TRBJ1-2; TRBD1 matches at 9 bases. This CDR3 is 16 amino acids long. Germline V gives CDR1 MDHEN, CDR2 SYDVKM. J was trimmed by 6 bases and V by 4 bases; bases with no gene match: 12. The CDR3 loop is CASSSGTGLPLNGYTF. Here the CDR3 DNA reads TGTGCCAGCAGTTCCGGGACAGGGCTTCCCCTTAATGGCTACACCTTC.

This clone occurred a few times. The chain employs TRBV27 and TRBJ1-6, with D possibly being TRBD1 (5 bases). The CDR3 extends over 14 amino acids. The V gene's germline CDR1 is MNHEY and CDR2 SMNVEV (reference sequence). Trimming stripped 5 bases from V and 13 bases from J, with 18 bases between. The CDR3, as DNA: TGTGCCAGCAGTCCCCGCGGGGGGGGGAATCCCCTCCACTTT. Translated: CASSPRGGGNPLHF.

This CDR3 is CASSVKYTSEQYF. In DNA form, the CDR3 reads TGTGCCAGCAGCGTAAAATACACCAGCGAGCAGTACTTC. The gene calls are TRBV9 and TRBJ2-7, with D hard to call. The CDR3 loop spans 13 amino acids. Germline V gene sequence: CDR1 SGDLS, CDR2 YYNGEE. Trimming stripped 1 base from V and 6 bases from J, with 11 bases between. Using reference TRBV9 and TRBJ2-7 for the parts outside the CDR3, the full variable domain is DSGVTQTPKHLITATGQRVTLRCSPRSGDLSVYWYQQSLDQGLQFLIQYYNGEERAKGNILERFSAQQFPDLHSELNLSSLELGDSALYFCASSVKYTSEQYFGPGTRLTVT.

This clone has only one observation. The J gene is TRBJ2-7, the V gene TRBV28; 9 positions agree with TRBD2. This CDR3 comprises 15 residues. Trimming cost V 9 bases and J 2 bases; bases outside gene matches: 11. Germline CDR1 reads MDHEN; CDR2 reads SYDVKM. The CDR3 coding sequence is TGTGCCAGTTCTAGGAGGGGGACTAGCACCTACGAGCAGTACTTC. It is translated as CASSRRGTSTYEQYF.

This chain uses TRBV29-1 with TRBJ2-1; 11 bases are a match to TRBD2. The germline gives CDR1 SQVTM, CDR2 ANQGSEA. This CDR3 spans 20 amino acids. V was clipped by 0 bases and J by 7 bases; unmatched bases: 20. CDR3 in amino acids: CSVEDHDQGPSGRFKNEQFF. CDR3 sequence (DNA): TGCAGCGTTGAAGATCATGATCAGGGTCCTAGCGGGAGGTTTAAGAATGAGCAGTTCTTC.

The V gene is TRBV2, the J gene TRBJ1-2; TRBD1 agrees at 10 bases. With 5 bases clipped from V and 0 bases from J, the junction kept 3 bases outside the gene matches. This CDR3 contains 15 residues. The germline gives CDR1 SNHLY, CDR2 FYNNEI. The CDR3 loop reads CASSWGTGANYGYTF. For the CDR3, the DNA is TGTGCCAGCAGTTGGGGGACAGGGGCTAACTATGGCTACACCTTC.